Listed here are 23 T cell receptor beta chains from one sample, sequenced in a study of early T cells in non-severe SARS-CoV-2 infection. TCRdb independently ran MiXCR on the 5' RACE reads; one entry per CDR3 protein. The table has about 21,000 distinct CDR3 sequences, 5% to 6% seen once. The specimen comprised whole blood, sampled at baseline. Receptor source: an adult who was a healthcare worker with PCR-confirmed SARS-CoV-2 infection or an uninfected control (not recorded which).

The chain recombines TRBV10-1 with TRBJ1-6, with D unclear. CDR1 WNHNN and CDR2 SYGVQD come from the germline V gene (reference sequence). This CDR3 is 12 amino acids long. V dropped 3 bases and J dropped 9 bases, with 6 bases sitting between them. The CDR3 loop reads CASSEVGSPLHF. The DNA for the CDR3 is TGCGCCAGCAGTGAAGTAGGTTCACCCCTCCACTTT.

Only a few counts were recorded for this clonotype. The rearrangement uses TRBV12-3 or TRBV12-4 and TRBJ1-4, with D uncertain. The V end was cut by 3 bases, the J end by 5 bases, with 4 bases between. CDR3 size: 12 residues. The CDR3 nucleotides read TGTGCCAGCAGTTTTGTCAATGAAAAACTGTTTTTT. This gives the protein CASSFVNEKLFF.

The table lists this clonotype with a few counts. The CDR3 region has the DNA TGCGCCAGCAGCCAGGGGATTCCTCGCTCCTATAATTCACCCCTCCACTTT. It codes for CASSQGIPRSYNSPLHF. V usage is TRBV4-3 and J usage is TRBJ1-6; D unresolved. The CDR3 runs 17 residues. Germline values: CDR1 LGHNA, CDR2 YSLEER. Trimming stripped 3 bases from V and 0 bases from J, with 12 bases between.

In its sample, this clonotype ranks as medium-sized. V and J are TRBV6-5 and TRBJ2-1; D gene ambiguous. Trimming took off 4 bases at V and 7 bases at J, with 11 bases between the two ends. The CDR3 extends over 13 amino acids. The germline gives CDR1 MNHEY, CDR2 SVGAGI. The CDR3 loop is CASSSPLRNEQFF. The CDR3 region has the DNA TGTGCCAGCAGTTCCCCCCTTAGGAATGAGCAGTTCTTC.

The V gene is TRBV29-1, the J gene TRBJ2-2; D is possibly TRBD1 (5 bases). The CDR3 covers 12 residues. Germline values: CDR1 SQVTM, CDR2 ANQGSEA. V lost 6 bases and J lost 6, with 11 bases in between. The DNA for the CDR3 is TGCAGCGTCCATCAGGGTCCCGGGGAGCTGTTTTTT. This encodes CSVHQGPGELFF.

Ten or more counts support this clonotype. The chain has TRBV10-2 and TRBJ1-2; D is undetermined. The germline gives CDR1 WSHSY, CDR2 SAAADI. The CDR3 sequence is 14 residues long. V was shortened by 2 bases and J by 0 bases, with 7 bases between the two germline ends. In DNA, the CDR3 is TGCGCCAGCAGTGAGCCAGGCACTAACTATGGCTACACCTTC. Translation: CASSEPGTNYGYTF.

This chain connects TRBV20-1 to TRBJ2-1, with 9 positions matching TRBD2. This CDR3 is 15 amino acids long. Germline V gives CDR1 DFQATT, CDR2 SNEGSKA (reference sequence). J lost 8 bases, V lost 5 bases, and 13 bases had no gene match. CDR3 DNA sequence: TGCAGTGCTCCTAGCGGGGACACGTCTTCGTATGAGCAGTTCTTC. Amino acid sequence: CSAPSGDTSSYEQFF.

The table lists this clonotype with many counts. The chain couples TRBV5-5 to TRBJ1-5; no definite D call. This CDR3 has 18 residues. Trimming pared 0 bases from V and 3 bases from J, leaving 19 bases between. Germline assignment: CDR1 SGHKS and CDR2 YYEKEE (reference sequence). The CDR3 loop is CASSLVNLGPNSNQPQHF. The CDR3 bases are TGTGCCAGCAGCTTGGTTAATCTGGGCCCGAACTCCAATCAGCCCCAGCATTTT.

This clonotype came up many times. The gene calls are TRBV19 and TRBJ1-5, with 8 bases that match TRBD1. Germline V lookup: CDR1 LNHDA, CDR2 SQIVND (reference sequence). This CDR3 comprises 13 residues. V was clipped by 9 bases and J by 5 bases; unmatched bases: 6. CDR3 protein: CASGQGNYQPQHF. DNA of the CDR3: TGTGCCAGCGGACAGGGAAACTATCAGCCCCAGCATTTT.

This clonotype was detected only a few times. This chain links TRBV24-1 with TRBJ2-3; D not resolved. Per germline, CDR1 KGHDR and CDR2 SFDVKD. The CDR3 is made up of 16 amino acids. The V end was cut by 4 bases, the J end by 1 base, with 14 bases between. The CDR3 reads CATSDPALAGTDTQYF. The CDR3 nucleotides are TGTGCCACCAGTGACCCGGCCCTTGCAGGCACAGATACGCAGTATTTT.

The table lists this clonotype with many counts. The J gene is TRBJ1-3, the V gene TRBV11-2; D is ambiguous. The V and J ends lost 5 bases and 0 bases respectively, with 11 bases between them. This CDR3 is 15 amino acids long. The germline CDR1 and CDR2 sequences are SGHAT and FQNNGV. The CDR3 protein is CASSPSTVSGNTIYF. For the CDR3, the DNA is TGTGCCAGCAGCCCGAGCACTGTCTCTGGAAACACCATATATTTT.

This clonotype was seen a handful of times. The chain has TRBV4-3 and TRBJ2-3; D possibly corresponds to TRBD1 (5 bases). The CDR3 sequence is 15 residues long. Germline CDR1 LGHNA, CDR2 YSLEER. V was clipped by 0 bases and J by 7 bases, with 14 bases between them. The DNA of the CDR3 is TGCGCCAGCAGCCAAGATTTCTTACAGGAAAATACGCAGTATTTT. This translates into CASSQDFLQENTQYF.

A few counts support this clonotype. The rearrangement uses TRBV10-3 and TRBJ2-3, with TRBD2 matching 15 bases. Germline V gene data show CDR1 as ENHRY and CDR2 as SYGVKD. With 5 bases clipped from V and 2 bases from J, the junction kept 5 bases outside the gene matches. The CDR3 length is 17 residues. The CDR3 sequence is CAISPGLAGGSTDTQYF. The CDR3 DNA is TGTGCCATCAGTCCGGGACTAGCGGGGGGATCCACAGATACGCAGTATTTT.

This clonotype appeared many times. The CDR3 spells CASSETAGGFGTGELFF. The CDR3 DNA follows: TGTGCCAGCAGTGAAACAGCGGGGGGGTTCGGCACCGGGGAGCTGTTTTTT. The chain carries TRBV2 and TRBJ2-2; 10 nucleotides agree with TRBD2. The CDR3 spans 17 residues. The germline CDR1 and CDR2 sequences are SNHLY and FYNNEI. V gave up 2 bases and J gave up 4 bases; unmatched junction bases: 7.

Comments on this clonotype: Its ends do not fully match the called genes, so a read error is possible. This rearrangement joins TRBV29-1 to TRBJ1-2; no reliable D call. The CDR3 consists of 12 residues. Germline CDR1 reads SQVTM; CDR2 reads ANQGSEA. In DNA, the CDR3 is TGCAGCATTGAAACCGATTCGGGAGGCTACACCTTC. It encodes CSIETDSGGYTF.

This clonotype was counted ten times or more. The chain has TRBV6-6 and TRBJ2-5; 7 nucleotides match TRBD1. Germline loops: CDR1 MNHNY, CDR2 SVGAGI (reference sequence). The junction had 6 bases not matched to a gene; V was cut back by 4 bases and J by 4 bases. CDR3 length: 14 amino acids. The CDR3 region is CASSSQTGSETQYF. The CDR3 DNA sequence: TGTGCCAGCAGTTCCCAGACAGGGTCAGAGACCCAGTACTTC.

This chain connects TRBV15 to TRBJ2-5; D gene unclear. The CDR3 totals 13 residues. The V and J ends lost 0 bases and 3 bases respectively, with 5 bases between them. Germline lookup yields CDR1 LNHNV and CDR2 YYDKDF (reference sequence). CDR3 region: CATSRDREETQYF. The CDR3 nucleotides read TGTGCCACCAGCAGAGATCGAGAAGAGACCCAGTACTTC.

The CDR3 nucleotides read TGTGCCAGCAGCGTAGATCCCAGCGGGGGTACCGGGGAGCTGTTTTTT. Translation gives CASSVDPSGGTGELFF. This chain links TRBV9 with TRBJ2-2; 8 bases are a match to TRBD2. J gave up 5 bases and V 0 bases, and 6 bases lay outside the gene matches. Germline V gene lookup returns CDR1 SGDLS and CDR2 YYNGEE. The CDR3 runs 16 residues.

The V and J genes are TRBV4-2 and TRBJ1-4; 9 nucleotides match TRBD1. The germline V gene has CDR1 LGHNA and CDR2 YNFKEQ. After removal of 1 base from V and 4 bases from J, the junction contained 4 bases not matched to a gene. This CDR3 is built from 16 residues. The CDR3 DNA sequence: TGTGCCAGCAGCCAAGGTCACAGGGGGCTTAATGAAAAACTGTTTTTT. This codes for CASSQGHRGLNEKLFF.

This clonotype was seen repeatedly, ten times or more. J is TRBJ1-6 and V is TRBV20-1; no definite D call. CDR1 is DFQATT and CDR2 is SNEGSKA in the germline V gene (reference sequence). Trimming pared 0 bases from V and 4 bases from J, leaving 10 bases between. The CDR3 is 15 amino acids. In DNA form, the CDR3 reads TGCAGTGCTAGAGATTCCGGACCTTATAATTCACCCCTCCACTTT. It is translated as CSARDSGPYNSPLHF.

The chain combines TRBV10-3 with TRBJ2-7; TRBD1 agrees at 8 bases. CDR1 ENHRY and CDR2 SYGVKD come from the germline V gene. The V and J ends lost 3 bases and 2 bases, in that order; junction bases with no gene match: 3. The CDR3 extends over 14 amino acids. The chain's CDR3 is CAISDMTGAYEQYF. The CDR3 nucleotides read TGTGCCATCAGTGACATGACAGGGGCCTACGAGCAGTACTTC.

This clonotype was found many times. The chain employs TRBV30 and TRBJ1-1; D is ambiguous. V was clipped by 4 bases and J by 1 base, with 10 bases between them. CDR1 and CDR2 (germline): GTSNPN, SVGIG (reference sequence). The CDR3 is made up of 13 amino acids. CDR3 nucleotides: TGTGCCTGGAATGTACGTCCGAACACTGAAGCTTTCTTT. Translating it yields CAWNVRPNTEAFF.

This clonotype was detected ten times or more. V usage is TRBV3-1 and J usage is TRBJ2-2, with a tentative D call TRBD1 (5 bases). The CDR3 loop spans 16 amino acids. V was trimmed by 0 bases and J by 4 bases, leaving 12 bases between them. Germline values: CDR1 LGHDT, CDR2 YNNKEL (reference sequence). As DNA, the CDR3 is TGTGCCAGCAGCCAAGAGTGGGGCCTGGCCACCGGGGAGCTGTTTTTT. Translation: CASSQEWGLATGELFF.